The clone carrying this T cell receptor (beta chain) occurred many times. What it recognizes is unknown. The source of the sample is a study of molecular identifiers for immune sequencing clone quantification. TCRdb reprocessed the PCR reads via MiXCR and lists one record per CDR3 protein. The table includes 50,000 to 75,000 distinct CDR3 sequences, around 19% detected once. The germline V and J ends were trimmed by 1 base and 11 bases, with 11 bases remaining between them. CDR1 and CDR2 (germline): SGHNT, YENEEA. The CDR3 is 12 amino acids. Points from the study as a whole: Sizes of clones that are highly expanded could be underestimated (if identical TCR molecules share a barcode).

The gene calls are TRBV11-3 and TRBJ1-1; maybe TRBD1 (6 bases). The origin of this receptor is a human donor in good health. Some libraries in this study had Jurkat cell RNA spiked in. The sample taken for sequencing was naive CD8+ T cells from blood, with Jurkat cell RNA spiked in. Indicated subset: FACS-sorted CD8+CD4-CCR7+CD45RA+ naive T cells. In nucleotides, the CDR3 is TGTGCCAGCAGCTTAGGGGGGGCCGTGGCTTTCTTT. Protein sequence: CASSLGGAVAFF.